Included here is one T cell receptor beta chain sequence, with context. The data belong to a study of blood T cell repertoires in COVID-19. As for the study in general: Acute and convalescent COVID-19 specimens originated in the United States, Italy and Spain. Nucleic acid was either cDNA or gDNA, and it came from T cells, B-cell-depleted T cells, or PBMCs.

Per the study methods: Nucleated cell number was recorded as an estimate derived from reference gene primer amplification. Assay used: immunoSEQ multiplex PCR; TCRdb lists only in-frame clones, some missing. V and J calls plus clone size are reproduced from that table; the DNA served to infer D and trimming. The data contain 200,000 to 300,000 clones, around 80% of them singletons. The CDR3 is 14 residues long. In germline, CDR1 is SQVTM, CDR2 ANQGSEA. V lost 7 bases to trimming and J lost 2 bases, with 16 bases between them. The specimen sequenced was peripheral blood. V is TRBV29-1 and J is TRBJ2-3; D possibly corresponds to TRBD2 (6 bases). The sequence came from a woman aged 18-29 years with acute or convalescent COVID-19. CDR3: CSAGGGGYTDTQYF. In nucleotides, the CDR3 is TGCAGCGCCGGAGGTGGGGGGTACACAGATACGCAGTATTTT.